This T cell receptor beta chain was recorded in a study of T cell changes during pregnancy in multiple sclerosis. Sequencing used immunoSEQ multiplex PCR; TCRdb keeps in-frame clones, though not all of them. This table has some 24,000 clones, 85% to 90% appearing once. CDR3 length equals 13 residues. The germline gives CDR1 SGHVS, CDR2 FNYEAQ. Germline trimming cut 5 bases from V and 9 bases from J; bases unmatched to any gene: 6. The source of this sequence is a female donor in good health, enrolled as a control in a pregnancy study. V and J are TRBV7-6 and TRBJ2-1; 8 bases are shared with TRBD1. Material: CD4+ T cells from peripheral blood mononuclear cells, obtained in the second trimester of pregnancy. CDR3 sequence reads: CASSLQQGGEQFF. CDR3 DNA sequence: TGTGCCAGCAGCCTCCAACAGGGGGGTGAGCAGTTCTTC.